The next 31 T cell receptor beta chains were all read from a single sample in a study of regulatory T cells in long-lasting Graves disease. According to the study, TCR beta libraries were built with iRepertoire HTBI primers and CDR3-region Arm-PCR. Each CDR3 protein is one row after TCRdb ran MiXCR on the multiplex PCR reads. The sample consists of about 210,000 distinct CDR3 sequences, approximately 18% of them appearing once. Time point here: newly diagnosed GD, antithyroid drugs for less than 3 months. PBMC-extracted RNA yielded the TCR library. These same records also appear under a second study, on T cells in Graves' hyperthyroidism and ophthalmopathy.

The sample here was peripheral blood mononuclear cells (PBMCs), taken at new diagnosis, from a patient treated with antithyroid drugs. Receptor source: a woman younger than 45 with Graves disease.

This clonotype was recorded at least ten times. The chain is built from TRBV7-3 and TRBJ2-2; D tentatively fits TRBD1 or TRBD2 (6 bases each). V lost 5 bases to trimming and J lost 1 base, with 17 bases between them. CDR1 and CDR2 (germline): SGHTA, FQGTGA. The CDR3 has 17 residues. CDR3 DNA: TGTGCCAGCAGCCTGCTCGGGGGCAGGGTGAACACCGGGGAGCTGTTTTTT. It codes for CASSLLGGRVNTGELFF.

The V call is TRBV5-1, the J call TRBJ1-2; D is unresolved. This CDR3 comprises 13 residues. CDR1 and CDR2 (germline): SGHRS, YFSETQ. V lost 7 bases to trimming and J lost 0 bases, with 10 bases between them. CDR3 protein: CASAGAPNYGYTF. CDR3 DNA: TGCGCCAGCGCAGGAGCACCTAACTATGGCTACACCTTC.

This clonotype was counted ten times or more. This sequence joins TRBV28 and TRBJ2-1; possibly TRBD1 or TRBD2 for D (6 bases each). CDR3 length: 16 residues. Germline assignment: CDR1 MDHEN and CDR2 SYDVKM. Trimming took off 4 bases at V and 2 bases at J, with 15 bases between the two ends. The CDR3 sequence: CASSSGGSKPYNEQFF. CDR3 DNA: TGTGCCAGCAGTTCCGGGGGCTCAAAACCCTACAATGAGCAGTTCTTC.

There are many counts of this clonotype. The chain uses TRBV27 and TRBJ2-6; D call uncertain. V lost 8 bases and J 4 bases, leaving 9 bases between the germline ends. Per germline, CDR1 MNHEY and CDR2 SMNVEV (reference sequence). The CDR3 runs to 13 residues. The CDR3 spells CASSWIGANVLTF. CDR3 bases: TGTGCCAGCTCGTGGATCGGGGCCAACGTCCTGACTTTC.

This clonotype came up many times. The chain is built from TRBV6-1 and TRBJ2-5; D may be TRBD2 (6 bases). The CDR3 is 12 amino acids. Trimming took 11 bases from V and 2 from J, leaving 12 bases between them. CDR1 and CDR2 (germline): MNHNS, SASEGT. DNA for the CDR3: TGTGCCCTGGGGAGGAGTCAAGAGACCCAGTACTTC. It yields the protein CALGRSQETQYF.

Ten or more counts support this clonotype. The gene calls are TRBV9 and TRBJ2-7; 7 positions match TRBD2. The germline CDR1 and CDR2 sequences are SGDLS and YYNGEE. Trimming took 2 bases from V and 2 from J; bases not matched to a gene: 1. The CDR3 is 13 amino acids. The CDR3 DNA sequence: TGTGCCAGCAGCGTCGGACTAGCCTACGAGCAGTACTTC. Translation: CASSVGLAYEQYF.

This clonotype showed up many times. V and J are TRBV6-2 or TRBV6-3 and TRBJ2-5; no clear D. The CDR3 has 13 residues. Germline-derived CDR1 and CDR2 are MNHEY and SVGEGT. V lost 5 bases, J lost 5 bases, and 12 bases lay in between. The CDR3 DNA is TGTGCCAGCAGTAATCTGAATCCGGAGACCCAGTACTTC. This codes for CASSNLNPETQYF.

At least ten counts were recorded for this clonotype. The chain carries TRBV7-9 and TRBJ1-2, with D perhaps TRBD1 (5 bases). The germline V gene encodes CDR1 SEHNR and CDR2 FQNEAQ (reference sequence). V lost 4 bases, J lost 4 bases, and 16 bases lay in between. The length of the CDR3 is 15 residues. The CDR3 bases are TGTGCCAGCAGCTACCCCCCGCCGGGGCCCTATGGCTACACCTTC. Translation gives CASSYPPPGPYGYTF.

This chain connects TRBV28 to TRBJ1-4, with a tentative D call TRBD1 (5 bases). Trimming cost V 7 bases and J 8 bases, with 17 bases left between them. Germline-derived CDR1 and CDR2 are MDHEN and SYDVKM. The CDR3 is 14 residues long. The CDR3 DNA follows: TGTGCCAGCATCCCCTGGGGGGAGGGGGAAAAACTGTTTTTT. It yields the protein CASIPWGEGEKLFF.

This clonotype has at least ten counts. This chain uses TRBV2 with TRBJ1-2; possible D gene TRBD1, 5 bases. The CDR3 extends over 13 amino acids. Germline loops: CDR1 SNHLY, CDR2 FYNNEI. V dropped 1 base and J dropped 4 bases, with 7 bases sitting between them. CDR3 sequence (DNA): TGTGCCAGCAGTGAAGGCCAGGGCTATGGCTACACCTTC. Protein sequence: CASSEGQGYGYTF.

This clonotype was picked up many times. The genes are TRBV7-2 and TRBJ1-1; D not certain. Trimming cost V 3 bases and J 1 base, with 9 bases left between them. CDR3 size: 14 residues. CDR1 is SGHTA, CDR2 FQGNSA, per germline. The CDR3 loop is CASSFLDGNTEAFF. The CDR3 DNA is TGTGCCAGCAGCTTCCTAGACGGGAACACTGAAGCTTTCTTT.

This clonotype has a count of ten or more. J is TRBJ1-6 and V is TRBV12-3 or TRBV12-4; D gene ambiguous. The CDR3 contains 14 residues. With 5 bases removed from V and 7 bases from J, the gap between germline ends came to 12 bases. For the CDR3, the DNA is TGTGCCAGCAGTCGCGGACTTGACAATTCACCCCTCCACTTT. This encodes CASSRGLDNSPLHF.

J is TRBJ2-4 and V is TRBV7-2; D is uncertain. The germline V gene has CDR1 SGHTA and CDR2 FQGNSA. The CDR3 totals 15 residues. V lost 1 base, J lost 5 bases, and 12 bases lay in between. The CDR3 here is CASSLEVRLQNIQYF. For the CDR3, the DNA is TGTGCCAGCAGCTTAGAGGTTCGGCTACAAAACATTCAGTACTTC.

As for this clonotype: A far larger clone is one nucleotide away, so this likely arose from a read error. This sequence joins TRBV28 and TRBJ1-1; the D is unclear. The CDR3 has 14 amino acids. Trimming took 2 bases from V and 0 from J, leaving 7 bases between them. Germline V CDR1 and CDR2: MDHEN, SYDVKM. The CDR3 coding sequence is TGTGCCAGCAGTTTAAGGCAGATGAACACTGAAGCTTTCTTT. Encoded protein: CASSLRQMNTEAFF.

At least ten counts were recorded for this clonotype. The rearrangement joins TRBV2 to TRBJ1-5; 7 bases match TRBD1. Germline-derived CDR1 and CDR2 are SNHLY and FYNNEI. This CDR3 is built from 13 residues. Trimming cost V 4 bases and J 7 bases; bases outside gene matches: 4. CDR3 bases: TGTGCCAGCAGTGGATCAGGGGGGCAGCCCCAGCATTTT. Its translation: CASSGSGGQPQHF.

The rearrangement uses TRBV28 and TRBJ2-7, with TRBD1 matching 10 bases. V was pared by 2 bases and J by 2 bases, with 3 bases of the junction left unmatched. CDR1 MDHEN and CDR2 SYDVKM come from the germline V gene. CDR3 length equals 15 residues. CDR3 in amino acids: CASSLMGTGAYEQYF. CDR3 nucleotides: TGTGCCAGCAGTTTAATGGGGACAGGGGCCTACGAGCAGTACTTC.

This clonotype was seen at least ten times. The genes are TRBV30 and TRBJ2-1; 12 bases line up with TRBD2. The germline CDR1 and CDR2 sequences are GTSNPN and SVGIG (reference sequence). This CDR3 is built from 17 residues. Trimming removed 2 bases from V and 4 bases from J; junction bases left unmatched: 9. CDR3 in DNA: TGTGCCTGGAGTCGGGGACTAGCGGGCTTGGGATACAATGAGCAGTTCTTC. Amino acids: CAWSRGLAGLGYNEQFF.

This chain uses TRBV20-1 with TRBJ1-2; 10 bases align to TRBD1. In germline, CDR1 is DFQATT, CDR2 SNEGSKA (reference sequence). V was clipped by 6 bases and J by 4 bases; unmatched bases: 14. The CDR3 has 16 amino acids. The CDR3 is CSAWVPAGQGIYGYTF. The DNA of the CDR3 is TGCAGTGCATGGGTCCCGGCGGGACAGGGGATCTATGGCTACACCTTC.

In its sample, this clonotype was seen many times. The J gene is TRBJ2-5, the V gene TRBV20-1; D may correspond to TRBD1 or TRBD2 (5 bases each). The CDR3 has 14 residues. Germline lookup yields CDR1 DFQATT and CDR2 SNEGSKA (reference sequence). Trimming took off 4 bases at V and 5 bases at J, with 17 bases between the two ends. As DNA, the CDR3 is TGCAGTGCTAAAGTAGGGACCGGAGGCGAGACCCAGTACTTC. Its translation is CSAKVGTGGETQYF.

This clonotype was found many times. CDR3 in amino acids: CASSYSTRGGTANEKLFF. CDR3 bases: TGTGCCAGCAGTTACTCGACTCGGGGCGGAACAGCTAATGAAAAACTGTTTTTT. The rearrangement links TRBV6-5 to TRBJ1-4; possibly TRBD1 for D (5 bases). The V end lost 0 bases, the J end lost 3 bases, and 17 bases lay between the germline ends. CDR3 size: 18 residues. Germline loops: CDR1 MNHEY, CDR2 SVGAGI.

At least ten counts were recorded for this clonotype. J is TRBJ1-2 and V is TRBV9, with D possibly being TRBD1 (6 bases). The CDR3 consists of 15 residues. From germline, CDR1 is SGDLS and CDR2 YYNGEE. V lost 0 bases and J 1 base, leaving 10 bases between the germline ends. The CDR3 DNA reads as TGTGCCAGCAGCGTAGAGGGGGGGTTTAACTATGGCTACACCTTC. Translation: CASSVEGGFNYGYTF.

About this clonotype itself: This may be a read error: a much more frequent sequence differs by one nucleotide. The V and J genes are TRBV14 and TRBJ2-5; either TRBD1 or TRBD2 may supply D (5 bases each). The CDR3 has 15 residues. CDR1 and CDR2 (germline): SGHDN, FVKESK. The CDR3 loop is CAGSPFRGLGETQYF. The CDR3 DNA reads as TGTGCCGGCAGCCCGTTCCGGGGCTTAGGGGAGACCCAGTACTTC.

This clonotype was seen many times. CDR3 nucleotides: TGTGCCACCAGTGAGTTTCCAGATACGCAGTATTTT. Translated, it gives CATSEFPDTQYF. The gene calls are TRBV24-1 and TRBJ2-3; D is unclear. Germline CDR1 and CDR2: KGHDR and SFDVKD. V was shortened by 4 bases and J by 4 bases, with 5 bases between the two germline ends. This CDR3 is 12 amino acids long.

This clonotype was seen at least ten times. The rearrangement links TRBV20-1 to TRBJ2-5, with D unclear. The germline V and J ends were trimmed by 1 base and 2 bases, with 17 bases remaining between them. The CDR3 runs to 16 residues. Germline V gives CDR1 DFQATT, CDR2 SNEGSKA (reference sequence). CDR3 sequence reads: CSARGFETPLQETQYF. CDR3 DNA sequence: TGCAGTGCTAGAGGGTTCGAAACGCCGCTTCAAGAGACCCAGTACTTC.

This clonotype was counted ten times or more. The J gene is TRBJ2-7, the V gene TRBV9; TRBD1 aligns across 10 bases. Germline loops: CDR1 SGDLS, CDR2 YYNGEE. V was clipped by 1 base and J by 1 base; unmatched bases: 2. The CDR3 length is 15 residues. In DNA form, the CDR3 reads TGTGCCAGCAGCGTATCGGGACAGGGGTCCTACGAGCAGTACTTC. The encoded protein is CASSVSGQGSYEQYF.

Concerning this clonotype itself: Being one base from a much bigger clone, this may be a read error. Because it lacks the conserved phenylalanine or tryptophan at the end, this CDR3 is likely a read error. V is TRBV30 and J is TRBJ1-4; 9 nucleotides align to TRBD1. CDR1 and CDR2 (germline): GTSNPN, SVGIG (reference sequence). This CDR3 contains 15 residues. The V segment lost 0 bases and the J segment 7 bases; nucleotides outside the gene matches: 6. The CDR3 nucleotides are TGTGCCTGGAGTGTACGACAGGGGGTAATTGAAAAACTGTTTTCT. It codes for CAWSVRQGVIEKLFS.

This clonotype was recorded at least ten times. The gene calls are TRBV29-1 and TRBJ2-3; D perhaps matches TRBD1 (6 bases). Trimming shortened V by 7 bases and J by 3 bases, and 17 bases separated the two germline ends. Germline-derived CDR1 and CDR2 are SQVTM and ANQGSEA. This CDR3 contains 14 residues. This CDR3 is CSESTGWDTDTQYF. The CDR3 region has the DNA TGCAGCGAATCGACAGGATGGGATACAGATACGCAGTATTTT.

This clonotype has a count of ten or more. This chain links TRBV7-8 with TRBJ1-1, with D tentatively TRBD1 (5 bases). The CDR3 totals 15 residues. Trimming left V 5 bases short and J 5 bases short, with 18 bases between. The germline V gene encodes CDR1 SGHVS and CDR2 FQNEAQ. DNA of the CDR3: TGTGCCAGCAGCCTACGACTTCGGGGGGATACTGAAGCTTTCTTT. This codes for CASSLRLRGDTEAFF.

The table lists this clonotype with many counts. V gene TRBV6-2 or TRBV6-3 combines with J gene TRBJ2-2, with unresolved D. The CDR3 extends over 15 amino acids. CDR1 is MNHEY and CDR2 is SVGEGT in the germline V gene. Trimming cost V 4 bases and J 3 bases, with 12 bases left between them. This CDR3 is CASSLLRADTGELFF. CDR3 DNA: TGTGCCAGCAGTTTATTAAGGGCGGACACCGGGGAGCTGTTTTTT.

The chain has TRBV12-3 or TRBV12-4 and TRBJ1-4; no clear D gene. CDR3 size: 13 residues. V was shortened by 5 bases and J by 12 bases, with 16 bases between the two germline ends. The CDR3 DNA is TGTGCCAGCAGTGAAGGATCAGCAGGCCAACTGTTTTTT. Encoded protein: CASSEGSAGQLFF.

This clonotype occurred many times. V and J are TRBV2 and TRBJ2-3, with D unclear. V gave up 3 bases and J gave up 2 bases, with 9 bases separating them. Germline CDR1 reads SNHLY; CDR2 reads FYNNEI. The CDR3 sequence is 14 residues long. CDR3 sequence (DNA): TGTGCCAGCAGTGATAACGGATTCACAGATACGCAGTATTTT. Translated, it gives CASSDNGFTDTQYF.